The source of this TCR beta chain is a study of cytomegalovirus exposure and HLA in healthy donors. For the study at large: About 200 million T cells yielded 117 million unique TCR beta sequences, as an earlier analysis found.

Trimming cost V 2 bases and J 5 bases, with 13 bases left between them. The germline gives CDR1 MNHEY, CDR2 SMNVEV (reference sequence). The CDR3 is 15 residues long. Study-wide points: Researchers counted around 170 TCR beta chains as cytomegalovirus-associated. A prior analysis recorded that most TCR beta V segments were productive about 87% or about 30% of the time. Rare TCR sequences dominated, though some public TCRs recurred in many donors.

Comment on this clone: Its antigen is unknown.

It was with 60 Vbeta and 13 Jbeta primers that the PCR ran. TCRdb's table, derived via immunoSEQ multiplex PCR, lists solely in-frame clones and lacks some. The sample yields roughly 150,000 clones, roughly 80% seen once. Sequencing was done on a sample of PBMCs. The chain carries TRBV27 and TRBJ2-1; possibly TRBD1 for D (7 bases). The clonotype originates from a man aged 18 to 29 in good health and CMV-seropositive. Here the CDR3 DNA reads TGTGCCAGCAGTTTACAGGGGGGAGGCCACAATGAGCAGTTCTTC. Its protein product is CASSLQGGGHNEQFF.